These 8 T cell receptor beta chains were all obtained from the same sample, sequenced in a study of blood T cell repertoires in COVID-19. Clones were read by immunoSEQ multiplex PCR, and TCRdb kept only the in-frame ones, dropping some. The table includes 250,000 or so clones, 65% to 85% detected once. The source material was PBMCs or T cells enriched from blood (not recorded which). Receptors originate from a man aged 50 to 60 who had recovered from COVID-19.

Here the CDR3 reads CSVDHRAYYGYTF. The CDR3 DNA reads as TGCAGCGTTGACCACAGGGCCTACTATGGCTACACCTTC. The chain employs TRBV29-1 and TRBJ1-2; possibly TRBD1 for D (6 bases). The CDR3 extends over 13 amino acids. V gave up 3 bases and J gave up 3 bases, with 11 bases separating them. Germline CDR1 reads SQVTM; CDR2 reads ANQGSEA.

J is TRBJ2-3 and V is TRBV11-3, with 10 positions matching TRBD1. V dropped 5 bases and J dropped 3; count of bases not matched to a gene: 8. The CDR3 runs to 16 residues. Germline-derived CDR1 and CDR2 are SGHNT and YENEEA. CDR3 residues: CASSPPGQGFTDTQYF. CDR3 DNA: TGTGCCAGCAGCCCGCCGGGACAGGGGTTTACAGATACGCAGTATTTT. The variable domain in full, completed from reference TRBV11-3 and TRBJ2-3, reads EAGVVQSPRYKIIEKKQPVAFWCNPISGHNTLYWYLQNLGQGPELLIRYENEEAVDDSQLPKDRFSAERLKGVDSTLKIQPAELGDSAVYLCASSPPGQGFTDTQYFGPGTRLTVL.

The rearrangement uses TRBV29-1 and TRBJ2-1; 12 positions agree with TRBD2. The length of the CDR3 is 13 residues. The V gene's germline CDR1 is SQVTM and CDR2 ANQGSEA. With V trimmed by 6 bases and J by 7 bases, 4 bases remained unmatched. CDR3 protein: CSVYGLAGNEQFF. The CDR3 DNA is TGCAGCGTATATGGACTAGCGGGAAATGAGCAGTTCTTC.

The chain links TRBV7-8 to TRBJ1-6; the match to TRBD1 covers 7 bases. The CDR3 sequence is 18 residues long. The V and J ends lost 0 bases and 6 bases, in that order; junction bases with no gene match: 11. The germline CDR1 and CDR2 sequences are SGHVS and FQNEAQ. CDR3 sequence: CASSLANGVQGSNSPLHF. The DNA for the CDR3 is TGTGCCAGCAGCTTAGCGAACGGTGTACAGGGGTCTAATTCACCCCTCCACTTT. Full variable domain (rest looked up from reference TRBV7-8 and TRBJ1-6): GAGVSQSPRYKVAKRGQDVALRCDPISGHVSLFWYQQALGQGPEFLTYFQNEAQLDKSGLPSDRFFAERPEGSVSTLKIQRTQQEDSAVYLCASSLANGVQGSNSPLHFGNGTRLTVT.

This clone was observed a handful of times. The chain employs TRBV13 and TRBJ2-7; TRBD1 is a possible D gene (6 bases). The CDR3 is 16 residues long. The germline CDR1 and CDR2 sequences are PRHDT and FYEKMQ (reference sequence). Trimming cost V 5 bases and J 0 bases, with 17 bases left between them. The CDR3 DNA reads TGTGCCAGCAGCGATCGGACAGAATCAAGCTCCTACGAGCAGTACTTC. Its protein is CASSDRTESSSYEQYF.

The sample holds a few counts of this clone. V and J are TRBV28 and TRBJ2-5; TRBD1 might be the D (5 bases). V lost 6 bases and J lost 6, with 11 bases in between. Germline lookup yields CDR1 MDHEN and CDR2 SYDVKM. The length of the CDR3 is 12 residues. The DNA of the CDR3 is TGTGCCAGCAGCCAGGGTTTAAAGACCCAGTACTTC. Amino acid sequence: CASSQGLKTQYF. Together with reference TRBV28 and TRBJ2-5, the CDR3 gives the full variable domain: DVKVTQSSRYLVKRTGEKVFLECVQDMDHENMFWYRQDPGLGLRLIYFSYDVKMKEKGDIPEGYSVSREKKERFSLILESASTNQTSMYLCASSQGLKTQYFGPGTRLLVL.

The chain carries TRBV6-1 and TRBJ1-1; 9 bases are a match to TRBD1. Trimming at V came to 4 bases and at J to 0 bases, leaving 12 bases not matched to a gene. The CDR3 is 18 residues long. The germline gives CDR1 MNHNS, CDR2 SASEGT. In DNA form, the CDR3 reads TGTGCCAGCAGTGGGGCCCCCGGGACAGGGTTTTTGAACACTGAAGCTTTCTTT. Translated: CASSGAPGTGFLNTEAFF.

This clone was seen once. This rearrangement joins TRBV4-3 to TRBJ2-2, with 7 nucleotides matching TRBD2. V dropped 0 bases and J dropped 5; count of bases not matched to a gene: 12. The CDR3 is 18 residues long. Per germline, CDR1 LGHNA and CDR2 YSLEER. CDR3: CASSQDPPRAGDTGELFF. CDR3 in DNA: TGCGCCAGCAGCCAAGATCCCCCCCGTGCGGGAGATACCGGGGAGCTGTTTTTT.